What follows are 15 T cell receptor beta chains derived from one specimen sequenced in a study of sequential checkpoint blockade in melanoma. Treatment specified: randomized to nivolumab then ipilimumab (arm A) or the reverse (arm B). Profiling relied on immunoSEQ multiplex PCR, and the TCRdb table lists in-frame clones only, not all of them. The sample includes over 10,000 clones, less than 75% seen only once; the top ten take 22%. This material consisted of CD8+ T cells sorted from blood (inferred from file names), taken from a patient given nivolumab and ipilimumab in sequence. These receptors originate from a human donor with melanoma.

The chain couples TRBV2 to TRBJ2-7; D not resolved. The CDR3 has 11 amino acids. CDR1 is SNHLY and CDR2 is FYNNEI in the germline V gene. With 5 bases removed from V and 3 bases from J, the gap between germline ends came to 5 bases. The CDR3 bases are TGTGCCAGCAGTAGAGACTACGAGCAGTACTTC. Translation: CASSRDYEQYF.

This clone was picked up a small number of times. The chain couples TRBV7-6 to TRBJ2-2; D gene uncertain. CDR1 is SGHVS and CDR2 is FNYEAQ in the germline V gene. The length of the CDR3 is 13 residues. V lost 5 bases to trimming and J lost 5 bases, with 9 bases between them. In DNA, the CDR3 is TGTGCCAGCAGCCCAACCGGGACCGGGGAGCTGTTTTTT. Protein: CASSPTGTGELFF.

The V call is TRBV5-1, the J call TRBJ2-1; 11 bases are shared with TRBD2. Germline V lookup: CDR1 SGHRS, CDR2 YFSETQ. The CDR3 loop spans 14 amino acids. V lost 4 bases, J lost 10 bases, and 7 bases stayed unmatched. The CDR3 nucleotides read TGCGCCAGCAGCCAGGGACTAGCGGCGGAAGAGCAGTTCTTC. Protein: CASSQGLAAEEQFF. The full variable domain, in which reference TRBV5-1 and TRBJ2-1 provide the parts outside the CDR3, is KAGVTQTPRYLIKTRGQQVTLSCSPISGHRSVSWYQQTPGQGLQFLFEYFSETQRNKGNFPGRFSGRQFSNSRSEMNVSTLELGDSALYLCASSQGLAAEEQFFGPGTRLTVL.

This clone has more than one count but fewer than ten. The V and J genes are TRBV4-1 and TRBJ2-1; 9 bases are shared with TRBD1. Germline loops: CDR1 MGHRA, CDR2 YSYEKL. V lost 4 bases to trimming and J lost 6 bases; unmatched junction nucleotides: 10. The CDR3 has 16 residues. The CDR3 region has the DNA TGCGCCAGCAGCCCCCGACAGGGGGGGGCGGGCAATGAGCAGTTCTTC. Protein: CASSPRQGGAGNEQFF.

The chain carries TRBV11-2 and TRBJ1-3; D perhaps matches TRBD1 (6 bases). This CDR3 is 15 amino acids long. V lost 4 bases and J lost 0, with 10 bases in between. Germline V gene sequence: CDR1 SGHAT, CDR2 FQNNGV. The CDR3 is CASSSQGSSGNTIYF. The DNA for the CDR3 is TGTGCCAGCAGCTCCCAGGGGAGCTCTGGAAACACCATATATTTT.

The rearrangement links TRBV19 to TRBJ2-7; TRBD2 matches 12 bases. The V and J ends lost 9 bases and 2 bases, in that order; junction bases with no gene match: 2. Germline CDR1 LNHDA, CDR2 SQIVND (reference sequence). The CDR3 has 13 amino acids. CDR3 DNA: TGTGCCAGCCGACTAGCGGGAGCCTACGAGCAGTACTTC. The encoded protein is CASRLAGAYEQYF. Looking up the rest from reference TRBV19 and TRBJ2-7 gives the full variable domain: DGGITQSPKYLFRKEGQNVTLSCEQNLNHDAMYWYRQDPGQGLRLIYYSQIVNDFQKGDIAEGYSVSREKKESFPLTVTSAQKNPTAFYLCASRLAGAYEQYFGPGTRLTVT.

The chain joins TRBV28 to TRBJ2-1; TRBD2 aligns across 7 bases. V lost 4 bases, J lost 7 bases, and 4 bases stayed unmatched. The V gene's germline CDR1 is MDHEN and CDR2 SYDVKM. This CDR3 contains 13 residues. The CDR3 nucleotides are TGTGCCAGCAGTTCGGGGGGAGGTAATGAGCAGTTCTTC. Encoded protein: CASSSGGGNEQFF.

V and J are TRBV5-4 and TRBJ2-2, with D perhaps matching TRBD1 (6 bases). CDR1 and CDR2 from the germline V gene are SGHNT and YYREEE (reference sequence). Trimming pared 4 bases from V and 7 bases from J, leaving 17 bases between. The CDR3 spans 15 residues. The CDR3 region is CASSPRTVFGGELFF. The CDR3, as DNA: TGTGCCAGCAGCCCTCGGACAGTTTTCGGCGGGGAGCTGTTTTTT.

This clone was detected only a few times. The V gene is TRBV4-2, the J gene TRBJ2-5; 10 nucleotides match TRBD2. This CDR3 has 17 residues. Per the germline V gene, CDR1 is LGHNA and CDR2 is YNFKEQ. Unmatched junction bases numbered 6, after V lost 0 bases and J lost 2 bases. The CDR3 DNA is TGTGCCAGCAGCCAAGATCTGCCAGCGGGGGGGCAAGAGACCCAGTACTTC. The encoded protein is CASSQDLPAGGQETQYF.

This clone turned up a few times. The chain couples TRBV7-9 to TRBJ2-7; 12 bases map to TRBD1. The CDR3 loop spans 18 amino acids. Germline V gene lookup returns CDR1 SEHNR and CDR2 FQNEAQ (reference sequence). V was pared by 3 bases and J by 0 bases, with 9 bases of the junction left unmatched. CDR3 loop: CASSFSVGTGGGSYEQYF. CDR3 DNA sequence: TGTGCCAGCAGCTTTAGTGTTGGGACAGGGGGCGGCTCCTACGAGCAGTACTTC.

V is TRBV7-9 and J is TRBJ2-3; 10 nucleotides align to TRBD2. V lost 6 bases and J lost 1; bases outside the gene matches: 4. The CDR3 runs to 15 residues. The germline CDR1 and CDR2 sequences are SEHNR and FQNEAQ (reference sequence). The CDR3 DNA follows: TGTGCCAGCAGTCCCGGGACTAGCGGCACAGATACGCAGTATTTT. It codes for CASSPGTSGTDTQYF.

CDR3 DNA: TGTGCTAGTGCTATAGAACAGGGGGGGATCGCAGATACGCAGTATTTT. Translating it yields CASAIEQGGIADTQYF. This sequence joins TRBV12-5 and TRBJ2-3; tentative D call: TRBD1 (8 bases). This CDR3 is built from 16 residues. From germline, CDR1 is LGHNT and CDR2 FRNRAP. Between the trimmed V and J ends, which lost 7 bases and 4 bases, there was a span of 21 bases.

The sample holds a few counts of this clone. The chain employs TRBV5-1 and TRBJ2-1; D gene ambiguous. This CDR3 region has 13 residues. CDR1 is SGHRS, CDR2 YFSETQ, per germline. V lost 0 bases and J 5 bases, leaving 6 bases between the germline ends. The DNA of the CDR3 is TGCGCCAGCAGCTTGGCGGGTAACAATGAGCAGTTCTTC. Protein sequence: CASSLAGNNEQFF.

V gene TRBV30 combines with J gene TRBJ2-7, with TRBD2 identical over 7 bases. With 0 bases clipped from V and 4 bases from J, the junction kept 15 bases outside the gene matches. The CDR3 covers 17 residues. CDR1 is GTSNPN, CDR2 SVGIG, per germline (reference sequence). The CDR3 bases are TGTGCCTGGAGTGTTTCCGCGGGAGCGGGTCTATCGTACGAGCAGTACTTC. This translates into CAWSVSAGAGLSYEQYF. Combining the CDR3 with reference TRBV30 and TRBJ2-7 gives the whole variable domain SQTIHQWPATLVQPVGSPLSLECTVEGTSNPNLYWYRQAAGRGLQLLFYSVGIGQISSEVPQNLSASRPQDRQFILSSKKLLLSDSGFYLCAWSVSAGAGLSYEQYFGPGTRLTVT.

CDR3 bases: TGTGCCAGCAGCTTAGTCTCGGGGGACGAGCAGTACTTC. As protein: CASSLVSGDEQYF. The chain combines TRBV7-9 with TRBJ2-7; TRBD2 might be the D (6 bases). CDR3 length: 13 residues. The V gene's germline CDR1 is SEHNR and CDR2 FQNEAQ (reference sequence). Trimming left V 1 base short and J 5 bases short, with 9 bases between.